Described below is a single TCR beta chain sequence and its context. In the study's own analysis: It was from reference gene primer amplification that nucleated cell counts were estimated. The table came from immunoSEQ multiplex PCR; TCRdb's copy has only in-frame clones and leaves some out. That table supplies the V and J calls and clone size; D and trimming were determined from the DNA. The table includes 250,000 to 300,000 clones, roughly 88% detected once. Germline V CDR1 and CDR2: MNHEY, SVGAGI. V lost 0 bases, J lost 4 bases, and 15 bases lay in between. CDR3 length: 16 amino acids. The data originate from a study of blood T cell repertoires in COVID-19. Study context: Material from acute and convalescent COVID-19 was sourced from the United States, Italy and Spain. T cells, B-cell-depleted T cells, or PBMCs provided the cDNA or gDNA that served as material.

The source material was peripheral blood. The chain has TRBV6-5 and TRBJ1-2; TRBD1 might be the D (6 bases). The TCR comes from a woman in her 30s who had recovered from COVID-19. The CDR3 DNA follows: TGTGCCAGCAGTTACTCACCGGGGGGCGAAGGCTATGGCTACACCTTC. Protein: CASSYSPGGEGYGYTF.